This T cell receptor (beta chain) was recovered during a study of cytomegalovirus exposure and HLA in healthy donors. The PCR was carried out with 60 Vbeta primers and 13 Jbeta primers. Methods used by the authors: The count from a later analysis was tens of millions of unique TCR beta chains, some 12 million of them shared. Generated by immunoSEQ multiplex PCR, the TCRdb table keeps only in-frame clones and is missing some. The DNA was the basis for D and trimming; V, J and clone size are from that table. Altogether 180,000 or so clones are present, around 82% being singletons, with the ten largest covering roughly 1.5%. As regards this clone: The junction differs from germline at one of its ends, possibly a read error.

CDR3 length: 12 amino acids. Germline V gene lookup returns CDR1 MNHNS and CDR2 SASEGT. This clonotype was sampled from a male donor in good health and CMV-seronegative. Sample: PBMCs. V gene TRBV6-1 combines with J gene TRBJ1-6; no clear D gene. CDR3 sequence: CASREERSPLHF. DNA for the CDR3: TGTGCCAGCAGGGAAGAGAGATCACCCCTCCACTTT.